This T cell receptor beta chain came from a study of T cells in pancreatic ductal adenocarcinoma. Study results and caveats: Tumor and blood clonality did not differ significantly, about 0.1 versus 0.07. Tumor samples had fewer productive templates and roughly 7.7-fold fewer unique clonotypes than blood.

This CDR3 has 21 amino acids. Germline V CDR1 and CDR2: SQVTM, ANQGSEA. Sequenced by immunoSEQ multiplex PCR; TCRdb stores in-frame clones only, minus some. The sample yields tens of thousands of clones, around nine tenths seen once. About this clone: Its antigen is still unknown. The junction departs from germline at one end; a sequencing error may be responsible.

Surgery without prior neoadjuvant therapy was the treatment of the selected pancreatic ductal adenocarcinoma patients. The receptor was isolated from a human donor with pancreatic ductal adenocarcinoma. J is TRBJ2-1 and V is TRBV29-1; perhaps TRBD1 as D (6 bases). The material sequenced was PBMCs. The CDR3 region is CSVPDRKKSPGQPISCNEQFF. The CDR3 nucleotides are TGCAGCGTGCCTGATCGAAAAAAAAGCCCCGGACAGCCGATTTCCTGCAATGAGCAGTTCTTC.